This entry lists 20 T cell receptor beta chains sequenced from one sample in a study of PD-L1 blockade in urothelial cancer. Generated by immunoSEQ multiplex PCR, the TCRdb table keeps only in-frame clones and is missing some. The sample holds about 86,000 clones, about 83% seen once. The sample's time point: pretreatment peripheral blood. This specimen was PBMCs, taken around atezolizumab (anti-PD-L1) treatment. All receptors derive from a man aged 55 to 70 with urothelial cancer.

The chain has TRBV5-1 and TRBJ2-3; 13 bases align to TRBD2. CDR1 and CDR2 from the germline V gene are SGHRS and YFSETQ. CDR3 size: 16 residues. Trimming cost V 7 bases and J 1 base; bases outside gene matches: 6. Here the CDR3 DNA reads TGCGCCAGCCACGGACTAGCGGGGGTACGCACAGATACGCAGTATTTT. This encodes CASHGLAGVRTDTQYF.

The chain recombines TRBV19 with TRBJ1-5; D possibly corresponds to TRBD1 (5 bases). V lost 3 bases and J 2 bases, leaving 14 bases between the germline ends. The CDR3 runs 16 residues. Germline-derived CDR1 and CDR2 are LNHDA and SQIVND (reference sequence). CDR3 region: CASSMGGRRGNQPQHF. DNA of the CDR3: TGTGCCAGTAGTATGGGGGGAAGGAGGGGCAATCAGCCCCAGCATTTT.

V gene TRBV7-2 combines with J gene TRBJ2-2; 9 bases agree with TRBD2. The ends lost 6 bases at V and 2 bases at J; junction bases unmatched: 10. CDR3 length equals 17 residues. Germline values: CDR1 SGHTA, CDR2 FQGNSA. The CDR3 reads CASRSPAGGANTGELFF. In nucleotides, the CDR3 is TGTGCCAGCAGGTCCCCGGCGGGAGGGGCTAACACCGGGGAGCTGTTTTTT.

The J gene is TRBJ1-6, the V gene TRBV7-2, with D possibly TRBD1 on 5 matching bases. CDR3 size: 15 residues. The germline gives CDR1 SGHTA, CDR2 FQGNSA. Trimming stripped 1 base from V and 7 bases from J, with 11 bases between. The CDR3 nucleotides are TGTGCCAGCAGCTTAGAGGCCAGGGCGAATTCACCCCTCCACTTT. The encoded protein is CASSLEARANSPLHF.

This rearrangement joins TRBV10-3 to TRBJ2-1; 7 nucleotides match TRBD2. Germline-derived CDR1 and CDR2 are ENHRY and SYGVKD. This CDR3 has 14 residues. J gave up 3 bases and V 5 bases, and 4 bases lay outside the gene matches. Here the CDR3 reads CAISTSALYNEQFF. The CDR3 DNA follows: TGTGCCATCAGTACTAGCGCTCTCTACAATGAGCAGTTCTTC.

The chain has TRBV19 and TRBJ2-7, with TRBD2 identical over 11 bases. CDR3 length: 15 residues. Trimming removed 6 bases from V and 5 bases from J; junction bases left unmatched: 9. The germline V gene encodes CDR1 LNHDA and CDR2 SQIVND (reference sequence). The chain's CDR3 is CASSPRLAGGDEQYF. CDR3 nucleotide sequence: TGTGCCAGTAGCCCAAGGCTAGCGGGAGGCGACGAGCAGTACTTC.

The V gene is TRBV5-4, the J gene TRBJ1-3, with TRBD1 matching 9 bases. The CDR3 is made up of 15 amino acids. Germline V CDR1 and CDR2: SGHNT, YYREEE (reference sequence). J was trimmed by 2 bases and V by 3 bases; bases with no gene match: 3. In nucleotides, the CDR3 is TGTGCCAGCAGCTCGACAGGGGGGGCTGGAAACACCATATATTTT. Translated: CASSSTGGAGNTIYF. The variable domain in full, with the rest retrieved from reference TRBV5-4 and TRBJ1-3, is ETGVTQSPTHLIKTRGQQVTLRCSSQSGHNTVSWYQQALGQGPQFIFQYYREEENGRGNFPPRFSGLQFPNYSSELNVNALELDDSALYLCASSSTGGAGNTIYFGEGSWLTVV.

The rearrangement links TRBV5-1 to TRBJ2-2; 14 bases are shared with TRBD2. Trimming removed 4 bases from V and 3 bases from J; junction bases left unmatched: 5. Germline V gives CDR1 SGHRS, CDR2 YFSETQ. CDR3 size: 17 residues. The CDR3 loop is CASSQTSGGAYTGELFF. Here the CDR3 DNA reads TGCGCCAGCAGCCAGACTAGCGGGGGGGCTTACACCGGGGAGCTGTTTTTT.

CDR3 DNA: TGCGCCAGCAGCTCAGCTAGCGGGGGGGGGCAAGAGACCCAGTACTTC. Amino acid sequence: CASSSASGGGQETQYF. The rearrangement uses TRBV5-1 and TRBJ2-5; 12 bases line up with TRBD2. J was trimmed by 2 bases and V by 3 bases; bases with no gene match: 5. CDR3 length: 16 amino acids. Germline V gene lookup returns CDR1 SGHRS and CDR2 YFSETQ.

The V and J genes are TRBV30 and TRBJ2-7; D perhaps matches TRBD2 (5 bases). The germline CDR1 and CDR2 sequences are GTSNPN and SVGIG (reference sequence). Trimming shortened V by 5 bases and J by 6 bases, and 11 bases separated the two germline ends. This CDR3 has 11 amino acids. The CDR3 sequence: CAWDLGSEQYF. Here the CDR3 DNA reads TGTGCCTGGGACCTTGGGAGCGAGCAGTACTTC.

The CDR3 region is CASSIGQSNQPQHF. CDR3 DNA sequence: TGTGCCAGCAGCATCGGACAGAGCAATCAGCCCCAGCATTTT. The V call is TRBV7-9, the J call TRBJ1-5, with a tentative D call TRBD1 (6 bases). The V end lost 5 bases, the J end lost 1 base, and 9 bases lay between the germline ends. The germline gives CDR1 SEHNR, CDR2 FQNEAQ (reference sequence). The CDR3 runs to 14 residues.

Only a few counts were recorded for this clone. The chain employs TRBV10-2 and TRBJ2-3; 12 positions match TRBD2. The length of the CDR3 is 14 residues. V was pared by 8 bases and J by 4 bases, with 4 bases of the junction left unmatched. Germline V gives CDR1 WSHSY, CDR2 SAAADI. The CDR3 nucleotides read TGCGCCAGCGGACTAGCGGGAACTCCAGATACGCAGTATTTT. Its protein product is CASGLAGTPDTQYF.

The rearrangement uses TRBV2 and TRBJ1-5, with TRBD1 as a possible D gene (5 bases). V was trimmed by 7 bases and J by 2 bases, leaving 18 bases between them. CDR3 size: 16 residues. CDR1 and CDR2 from the germline V gene are SNHLY and FYNNEI. The CDR3 nucleotides read TGTGCCAGCACCCGGAGGGGAGGAAGGGGCAATCAGCCCCAGCATTTT. Its translation is CASTRRGGRGNQPQHF.

The CDR3 DNA sequence: TGTGCCACCAGCAGAGATCTAGGGGGCACCGGGGAGCTGTTTTTT. Amino acids: CATSRDLGGTGELFF. The chain employs TRBV15 and TRBJ2-2, with a weak D call TRBD1 (6 bases). Germline V CDR1 and CDR2: LNHNV, YYDKDF (reference sequence). CDR3 length: 15 residues. The V and J ends lost 0 bases and 4 bases respectively, with 9 bases between them.

This clone came up once. This chain joins TRBV9 and TRBJ2-1; 9 positions agree with TRBD1. V trimming: 2 bases; J trimming: 7 bases; junction bases outside the gene matches: 4. Germline V gives CDR1 SGDLS, CDR2 YYNGEE. This CDR3 comprises 14 residues. The CDR3 DNA sequence: TGTGCCAGCAGCGTGGGACAGGGCCGAAATGAGCAGTTCTTC. This translates into CASSVGQGRNEQFF.

The V and J genes are TRBV5-1 and TRBJ1-3; weak D call: TRBD1 (6 bases). This CDR3 is built from 16 residues. V was shortened by 2 bases and J by 1 base, with 13 bases between the two germline ends. Germline CDR1 and CDR2: SGHRS and YFSETQ. The CDR3, as DNA: TGCGCCAGCAGCTTCGGGGGGCTTACGTCTGGAAACACCATATATTTT. Translation gives CASSFGGLTSGNTIYF.

The sample holds a few counts of this clone. The gene calls are TRBV20-1 and TRBJ1-1, with D perhaps matching TRBD1 (6 bases). CDR1 DFQATT and CDR2 SNEGSKA come from the germline V gene (reference sequence). CDR3 length: 11 amino acids. CDR3 coding DNA: TGCAGGGGGGCCGCGGGCACTGAAGCTTTCTTT. Its protein is CRGAAGTEAFF.

The rearrangement joins TRBV6-5 to TRBJ2-2, with TRBD2 as a possible D gene (5 bases). CDR1 is MNHEY, CDR2 SVGAGI, per germline. The length of the CDR3 is 16 residues. V was trimmed by 2 bases and J by 4 bases, leaving 14 bases between them. CDR3: CASSYGSRSGTGELFF. CDR3 sequence (DNA): TGTGCCAGCAGTTACGGGAGCAGGAGTGGCACCGGGGAGCTGTTTTTT.

The chain has TRBV11-2 and TRBJ2-7, with D possibly matching TRBD1 (6 bases). Trimming left V 5 bases short and J 3 bases short, with 14 bases between. The CDR3 loop spans 14 amino acids. Germline V gene data show CDR1 as SGHAT and CDR2 as FQNNGV. CDR3 sequence: CASSVGQLVYEQYF. CDR3 sequence (DNA): TGTGCCAGCAGCGTAGGACAGCTAGTCTACGAGCAGTACTTC.

The V call is TRBV9, the J call TRBJ1-6; D is possibly TRBD1 (6 bases). CDR1 and CDR2 from the germline V gene are SGDLS and YYNGEE. CDR3 size: 17 residues. Trimming left V 0 bases short and J 0 bases short, with 10 bases between. The chain's CDR3 is CASSVGQARSYNSPLHF. CDR3 coding DNA: TGTGCCAGCAGCGTAGGACAGGCACGCTCCTATAATTCACCCCTCCACTTT.